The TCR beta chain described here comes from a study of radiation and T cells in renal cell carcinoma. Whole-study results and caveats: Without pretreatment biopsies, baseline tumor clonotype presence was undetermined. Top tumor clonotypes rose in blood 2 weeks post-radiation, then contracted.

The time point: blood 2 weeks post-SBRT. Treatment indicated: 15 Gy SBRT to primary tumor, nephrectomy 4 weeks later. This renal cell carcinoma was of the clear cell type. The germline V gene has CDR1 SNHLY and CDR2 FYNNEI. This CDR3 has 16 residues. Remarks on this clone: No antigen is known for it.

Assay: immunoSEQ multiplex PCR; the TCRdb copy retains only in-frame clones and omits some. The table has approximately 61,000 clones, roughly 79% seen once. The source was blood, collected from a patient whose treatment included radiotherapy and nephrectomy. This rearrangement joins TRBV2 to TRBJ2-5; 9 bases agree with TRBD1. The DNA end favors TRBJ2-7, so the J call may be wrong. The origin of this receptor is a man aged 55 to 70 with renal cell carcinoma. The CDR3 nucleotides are TGTGCCAGCAGTGGACAGGGGGATAGGGTTCTCTACGAGCAGTACTTC. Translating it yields CASSGQGDRVLYEQYF.